The 24 T cell receptor beta chains in this list originate from one sample, sequenced in a study of T cell responses to AZD1222 COVID-19 vaccine. The data were produced by immunoSEQ multiplex PCR, yet TCRdb's version contains in-frame clones alone and is incomplete. This sample has more than 150,000 clones, with approximately 90% found just once. The specimen comprised peripheral blood, sampled 28 days after the second AZD1222 dose. The receptors originated from an adult who received the AZD1222 COVID-19 vaccine.

This rearrangement joins TRBV14 to TRBJ1-6; D remains ambiguous. The CDR3 runs to 14 residues. In germline, CDR1 is SGHDN, CDR2 FVKESK. The V and J ends lost 6 bases and 10 bases respectively, with 16 bases between them. The CDR3 nucleotides are TGTGCCAGCAGGTCGGGCGTAGAAGGCTCACCCCTCCACTTT. Translated: CASRSGVEGSPLHF.

This chain links TRBV9 with TRBJ2-1; no firm D call. The CDR3 is 15 amino acids. Trimming took 0 bases from V and 2 from J, leaving 9 bases between them. The germline V gene has CDR1 SGDLS and CDR2 YYNGEE. CDR3 protein: CASSVEARTYNEQFF. The CDR3 DNA reads TGTGCCAGCAGCGTAGAAGCACGCACCTACAATGAGCAGTTCTTC.

This rearrangement joins TRBV6-1 to TRBJ2-7; D perhaps matches TRBD1 (5 bases). This CDR3 is built from 15 residues. V was shortened by 3 bases and J by 4 bases, with 16 bases between the two germline ends. The germline gives CDR1 MNHNS, CDR2 SASEGT. CDR3 sequence reads: CASSEGRGAIYEQYF. The CDR3 nucleotides read TGTGCCAGCAGTGAGGGGCGAGGAGCGATATACGAGCAGTACTTC.

This rearrangement joins TRBV6-2 or TRBV6-3 to TRBJ2-3; 7 nucleotides align to TRBD2. This CDR3 contains 16 residues. The trim removed 2 bases at V and 1 base at J, leaving 6 bases unmatched. Germline V CDR1 and CDR2: MNHEY, SVGEGT. The DNA for the CDR3 is TGTGCCAGCAGTTACGGAGCGGGGTTTCGCACAGATACGCAGTATTTT. As protein: CASSYGAGFRTDTQYF.

The chain carries TRBV4-1 and TRBJ1-2; possibly TRBD1 for D (6 bases). With 0 bases removed from V and 6 bases from J, the gap between germline ends came to 23 bases. The germline V gene has CDR1 MGHRA and CDR2 YSYEKL. CDR3 length: 18 amino acids. CDR3 loop: CASSQDQGLTGRGNGYTF. The CDR3, as DNA: TGCGCCAGCAGCCAAGATCAAGGGCTGACAGGTCGTGGGAATGGCTACACCTTC.

The J gene is TRBJ2-5, the V gene TRBV7-2; possibly TRBD1 or TRBD2 for D (5 bases each). The CDR3 extends over 15 amino acids. CDR1 SGHTA and CDR2 FQGNSA come from the germline V gene. V gave up 2 bases and J gave up 1 base, with 11 bases separating them. The CDR3 reads CASSLYEGSQETQYF. CDR3 bases: TGTGCCAGCAGCTTATACGAGGGGTCCCAAGAGACCCAGTACTTC.

The rearrangement uses TRBV5-1 and TRBJ2-7; D is ambiguous. V lost 0 bases, J lost 6 bases, and 13 bases lay in between. The germline CDR1 and CDR2 sequences are SGHRS and YFSETQ. The CDR3 is made up of 14 amino acids. DNA for the CDR3: TGCGCCAGCAGCTTGGAGGGTCCTCCCTCCGAGCAGTACTTC. This sequence encodes CASSLEGPPSEQYF.

The J gene is TRBJ2-1, the V gene TRBV2; 12 bases line up with TRBD2. From germline, CDR1 is SNHLY and CDR2 FYNNEI. The junction had 6 bases not matched to a gene; V was cut back by 6 bases and J by 3 bases. The CDR3 runs 16 residues. This CDR3 is CASRDWTSGNYNEQFF. The CDR3 DNA follows: TGTGCCAGCAGGGATTGGACTAGCGGGAACTACAATGAGCAGTTCTTC.

This sequence joins TRBV4-1 and TRBJ1-4, with 9 positions matching TRBD1. The CDR3 has 16 residues. V shed 3 bases, J shed 10 bases, and the junction held 12 bases outside the gene matches. From germline, CDR1 is MGHRA and CDR2 YSYEKL. CDR3 amino acids: CASSQNARDRVGKLFF. The DNA of the CDR3 is TGCGCCAGCAGCCAGAATGCCCGGGACAGGGTGGGAAAACTGTTTTTT.

This chain uses TRBV19 with TRBJ2-1, with TRBD2 as a possible D gene (6 bases). CDR3 size: 13 residues. Germline values: CDR1 LNHDA, CDR2 SQIVND (reference sequence). The V end lost 7 bases, the J end lost 6 bases, and 13 bases lay between the germline ends. The CDR3 region is CASKEGPSNEQFF. CDR3 nucleotide sequence: TGTGCCAGTAAGGAGGGTCCCTCCAATGAGCAGTTCTTC.

The chain joins TRBV9 to TRBJ1-5; no firm D call. Germline CDR1 SGDLS, CDR2 YYNGEE. The CDR3 has 13 amino acids. Trimming took off 0 bases at V and 5 bases at J, with 6 bases between the two ends. The CDR3 loop is CASSVGQYQPQHF. CDR3 sequence (DNA): TGTGCCAGCAGCGTAGGGCAGTATCAGCCCCAGCATTTT.

This clone occurred once. V usage is TRBV9 and J usage is TRBJ1-5; perhaps TRBD1 as D (5 bases). Germline V lookup: CDR1 SGDLS, CDR2 YYNGEE. The CDR3 is 15 amino acids. Trimming took off 3 bases at V and 7 bases at J, with 17 bases between the two ends. CDR3 nucleotide sequence: TGTGCCAGCAGCGCCAGATCTGGGGAGGGGCAGCCCCAGCATTTT. Protein: CASSARSGEGQPQHF.

CDR3: CASRGPRVTDTQYF. DNA of the CDR3: TGTGCCAGCAGGGGACCCAGAGTTACAGATACGCAGTATTTT. The chain employs TRBV27 and TRBJ2-3; possibly TRBD1 or TRBD2 for D (5 bases each). The ends were cut back, 6 bases at V and 3 bases at J, with 13 bases in the middle. Per germline, CDR1 MNHEY and CDR2 SMNVEV (reference sequence). CDR3 length equals 14 residues.

The chain uses TRBV9 and TRBJ1-4; the D gene is possibly TRBD1 (5 bases). The CDR3 runs to 15 residues. V shed 0 bases and J shed 4 bases, with 10 bases lying between them. In germline, CDR1 is SGDLS, CDR2 YYNGEE. CDR3 sequence: CASSVEGRDNEKLFF. The CDR3 coding sequence is TGTGCCAGCAGCGTAGAGGGCAGGGATAATGAAAAACTGTTTTTT.

This chain links TRBV7-6 with TRBJ1-3, with D maybe TRBD1 (6 bases). V lost 3 bases and J 0 bases, leaving 12 bases between the germline ends. The CDR3 contains 16 residues. The germline V gene encodes CDR1 SGHVS and CDR2 FNYEAQ. CDR3 nucleotide sequence: TGTGCCAGCAGCTTGGAAGGACAGCTCTCTGGAAACACCATATATTTT. Its protein product is CASSLEGQLSGNTIYF.

This clone was detected a few times. This clone may be a read error of a much larger clone one base away. The chain couples TRBV5-5 to TRBJ1-6; 8 bases match TRBD1. The CDR3 loop spans 14 amino acids. The V and J ends lost 4 bases and 5 bases, in that order; junction bases with no gene match: 2. The germline CDR1 and CDR2 sequences are SGHKS and YYEKEE (reference sequence). CDR3 amino acids: CASSAGQDNSPLHF. The DNA for the CDR3 is TGTGCCAGCAGCGCGGGACAGGATAATTCACCCCTCCACTTT.

The chain recombines TRBV13 with TRBJ2-7; TRBD2 matches at 7 bases. The CDR3 is 16 amino acids. V gave up 0 bases and J gave up 1 base; unmatched junction bases: 6. Per germline, CDR1 PRHDT and CDR2 FYEKMQ (reference sequence). The CDR3 DNA reads as TGTGCCAGCAGCTTAGGGCTAGCGGCTGGGTCCTACGAGCAGTACTTC. Protein sequence: CASSLGLAAGSYEQYF.

This rearrangement joins TRBV28 to TRBJ2-2, with TRBD2 identical over 10 bases. Germline V gene sequence: CDR1 MDHEN, CDR2 SYDVKM. This CDR3 region has 19 residues. The V segment lost 7 bases and the J segment 7 bases; nucleotides outside the gene matches: 21. CDR3: CASKTPTGLLAGRIGELFF. In DNA form, the CDR3 reads TGTGCCAGCAAAACCCCCACTGGGTTACTAGCGGGAAGGATCGGGGAGCTGTTTTTT.

V and J are TRBV6-5 and TRBJ1-2; 8 nucleotides agree with TRBD1. V shed 8 bases, J shed 2 bases, and the junction held 7 bases outside the gene matches. Germline CDR1 reads MNHEY; CDR2 reads SVGAGI. CDR3 length: 14 amino acids. The CDR3 loop reads CASGPGQENYGYTF. DNA for the CDR3: TGTGCCAGCGGCCCGGGACAGGAAAACTATGGCTACACCTTC.

V and J are TRBV30 and TRBJ1-1, with a tentative D call TRBD1 (5 bases). CDR1 is GTSNPN and CDR2 is SVGIG in the germline V gene (reference sequence). This CDR3 is 14 amino acids long. Trimming removed 0 bases at V and 5 bases at J, with 13 bases between. Written as DNA, the CDR3 is TGTGCCTGGAGTGTAAGGCAGGGTGGAACTGAAGCTTTCTTT. Its translation is CAWSVRQGGTEAFF. Drawing the rest from reference TRBV30 and TRBJ1-1, the complete variable domain is SQTIHQWPATLVQPVGSPLSLECTVEGTSNPNLYWYRQAAGRGLQLLFYSVGIGQISSEVPQNLSASRPQDRQFILSSKKLLLSDSGFYLCAWSVRQGGTEAFFGQGTRLTVV.

The rearrangement links TRBV2 to TRBJ2-3, with TRBD2 matching 9 bases. The germline V gene has CDR1 SNHLY and CDR2 FYNNEI. V trimming: 3 bases; J trimming: 0 bases; junction bases outside the gene matches: 4. The CDR3 is 16 amino acids. Written as DNA, the CDR3 is TGTGCCAGCAGTGACCTTAGCGGGGGAAGCACAGATACGCAGTATTTT. It specifies CASSDLSGGSTDTQYF.

The chain has TRBV7-3 and TRBJ2-2; D might be TRBD1 or TRBD2, each matching 6 bases. There are 14 residues in the CDR3. The germline CDR1 and CDR2 sequences are SGHTA and FQGTGA. The V and J ends lost 2 bases and 4 bases respectively, with 8 bases between them. The CDR3 region has the DNA TGTGCCAGCAGCTTAGGAGGGGGCACCGGGGAGCTGTTTTTT. Its translation is CASSLGGGTGELFF.

J is TRBJ2-7 and V is TRBV3-1 (or the pseudogene TRBV3-2), with a possible D match to TRBD2 (5 bases). CDR3 size: 12 residues. V shed 3 bases and J shed 10 bases, with 13 bases lying between them. From germline, CDR1 is LGHDT and CDR2 YNNKEL (reference sequence). The CDR3 sequence: CASSQNEGNQYF. The DNA for the CDR3 is TGTGCCAGCAGCCAGAACGAGGGAAATCAGTACTTC.

The chain links TRBV5-1 to TRBJ1-1; D remains ambiguous. V dropped 4 bases and J dropped 1 base, with 8 bases sitting between them. This CDR3 is built from 13 residues. The germline gives CDR1 SGHRS, CDR2 YFSETQ. DNA of the CDR3: TGCGCCAGCAGCACCCGACAGAACACTGAAGCTTTCTTT. It encodes CASSTRQNTEAFF. Complete variable domain (other parts from reference TRBV5-1 and TRBJ1-1): KAGVTQTPRYLIKTRGQQVTLSCSPISGHRSVSWYQQTPGQGLQFLFEYFSETQRNKGNFPGRFSGRQFSNSRSEMNVSTLELGDSALYLCASSTRQNTEAFFGQGTRLTVV.